This T cell receptor (beta chain) was profiled in a study of identical twins. TCRdb re-called the 5' RACE reads with MiXCR, one entry per CDR3 protein. This sample has about 250,000 distinct CDR3 sequences, with about 8.9% found just once. General study findings and limits: Weaker excess twin sharing was seen among beta out-of-frame sequences. Abundant cord blood beta clonotypes carried fewer insertions; memory repertoires showed none.

Regarding this clonotype: Its matching antigen is unknown.

The sample also formed part of further work on yellow fever vaccine responses in identical twins.

The sequencing sample was made of CD8+ T cells sorted from blood. The receptor was derived from a woman under 30 in good health.

In DNA, the CDR3 is TGTGCCAGCAGTTGGGGTGGGGCCCCGAAGAAGAAAGAGACCCAGTACTTC. Translating it yields CASSWGGAPKKKETQYF. The chain couples TRBV28 to TRBJ2-5, with a possible D match to TRBD1 (5 bases). Trimming stripped 4 bases from V and 3 bases from J, with 21 bases between. The CDR3 has 17 amino acids. CDR1 is MDHEN, CDR2 SYDVKM, per germline.